This entry concerns a single T cell receptor beta chain. Its antigen is unidentified. V was trimmed by 9 bases and J by 2 bases, leaving 10 bases between them. The germline gives CDR1 LNHDA, CDR2 SQIVND (reference sequence). CDR3 length: 12 residues. Healthy individuals who donated bone marrow served as the donors. Vbeta (60) and Jbeta (13) primers were used in the PCR. Using immunoSEQ multiplex PCR, the repertoire was profiled, and TCRdb retains in-frame clones only, with some absent. This sample contains 100,000 to 150,000 clones. This sample was included in a study of cytomegalovirus exposure and HLA in healthy donors. Across the study: Among the roughly 400 genotyped donors, approximately 80% were placed in the Caucasian-associated ancestry cluster.

Study-level points and caveats: Highly shared sequence variants in one cluster were likely a sequencing artifact. CMV serostatus alone was available as immune exposure information.

The J gene is TRBJ1-1, the V gene TRBV19; the D is unclear. The clonotype originates from a young man in good health and CMV-seronegative. Sequencing used PBMCs. The CDR3 region is CASRRGNTEAFF. In DNA, the CDR3 is TGTGCCAGCCGGCGGGGTAACACTGAAGCTTTCTTT.